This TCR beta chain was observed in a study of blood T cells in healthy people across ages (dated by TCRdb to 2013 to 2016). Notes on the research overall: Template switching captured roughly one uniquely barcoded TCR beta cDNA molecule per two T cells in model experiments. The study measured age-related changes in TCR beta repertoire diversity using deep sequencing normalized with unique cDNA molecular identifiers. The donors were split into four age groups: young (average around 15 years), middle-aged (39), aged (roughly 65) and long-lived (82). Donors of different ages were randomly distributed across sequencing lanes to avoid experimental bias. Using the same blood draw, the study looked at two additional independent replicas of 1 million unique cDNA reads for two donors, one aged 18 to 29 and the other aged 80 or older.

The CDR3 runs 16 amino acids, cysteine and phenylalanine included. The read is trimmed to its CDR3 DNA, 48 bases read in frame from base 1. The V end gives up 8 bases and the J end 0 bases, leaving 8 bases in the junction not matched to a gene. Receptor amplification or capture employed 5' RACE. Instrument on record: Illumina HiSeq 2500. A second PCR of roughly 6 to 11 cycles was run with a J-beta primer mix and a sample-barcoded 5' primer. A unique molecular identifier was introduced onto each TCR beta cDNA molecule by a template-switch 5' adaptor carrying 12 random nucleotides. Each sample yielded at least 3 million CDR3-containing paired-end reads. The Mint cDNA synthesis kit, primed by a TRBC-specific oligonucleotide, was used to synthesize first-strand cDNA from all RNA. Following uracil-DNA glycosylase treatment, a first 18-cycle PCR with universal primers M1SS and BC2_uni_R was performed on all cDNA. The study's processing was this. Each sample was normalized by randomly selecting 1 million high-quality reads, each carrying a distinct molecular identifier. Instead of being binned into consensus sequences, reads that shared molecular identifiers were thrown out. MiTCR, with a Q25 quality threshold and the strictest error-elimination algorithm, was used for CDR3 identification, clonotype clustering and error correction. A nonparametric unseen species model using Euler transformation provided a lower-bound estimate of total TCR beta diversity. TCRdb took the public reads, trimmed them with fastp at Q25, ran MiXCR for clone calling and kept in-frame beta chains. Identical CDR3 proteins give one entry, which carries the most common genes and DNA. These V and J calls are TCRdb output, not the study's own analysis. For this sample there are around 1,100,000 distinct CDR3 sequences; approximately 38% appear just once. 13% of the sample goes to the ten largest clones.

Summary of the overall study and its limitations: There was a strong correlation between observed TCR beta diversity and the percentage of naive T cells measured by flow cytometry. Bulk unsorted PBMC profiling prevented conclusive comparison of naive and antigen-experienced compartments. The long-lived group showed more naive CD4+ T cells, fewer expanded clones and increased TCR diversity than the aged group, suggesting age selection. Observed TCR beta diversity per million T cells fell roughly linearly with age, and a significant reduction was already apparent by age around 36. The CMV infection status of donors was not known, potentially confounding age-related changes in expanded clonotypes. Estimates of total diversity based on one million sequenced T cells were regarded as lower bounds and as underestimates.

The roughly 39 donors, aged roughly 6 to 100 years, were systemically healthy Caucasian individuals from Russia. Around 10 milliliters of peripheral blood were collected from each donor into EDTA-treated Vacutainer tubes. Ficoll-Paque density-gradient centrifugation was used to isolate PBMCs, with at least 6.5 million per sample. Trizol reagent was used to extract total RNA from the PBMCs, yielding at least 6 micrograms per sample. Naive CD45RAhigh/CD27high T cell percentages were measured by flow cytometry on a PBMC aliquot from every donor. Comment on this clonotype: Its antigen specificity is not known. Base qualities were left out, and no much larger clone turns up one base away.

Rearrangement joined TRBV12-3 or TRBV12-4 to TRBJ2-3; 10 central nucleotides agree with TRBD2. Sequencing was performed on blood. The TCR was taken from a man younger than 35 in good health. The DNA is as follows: TGTGCCAGCGGGAAGGGACTAGCGAGTAGCACAGATACGCAGTATTTT. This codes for CASGKGLASSTDTQYF.